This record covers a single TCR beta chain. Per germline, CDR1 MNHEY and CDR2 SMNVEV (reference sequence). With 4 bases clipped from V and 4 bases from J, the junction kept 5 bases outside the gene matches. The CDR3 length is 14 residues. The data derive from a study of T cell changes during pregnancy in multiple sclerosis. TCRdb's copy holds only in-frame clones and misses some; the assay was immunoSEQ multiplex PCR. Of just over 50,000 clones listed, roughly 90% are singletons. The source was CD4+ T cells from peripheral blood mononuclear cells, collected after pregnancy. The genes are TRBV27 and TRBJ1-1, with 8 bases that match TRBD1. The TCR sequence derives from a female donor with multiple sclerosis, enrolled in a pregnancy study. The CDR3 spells CASSWQGAGTEAFF. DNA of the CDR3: TGTGCCAGCAGTTGGCAGGGGGCTGGCACTGAAGCTTTCTTT.